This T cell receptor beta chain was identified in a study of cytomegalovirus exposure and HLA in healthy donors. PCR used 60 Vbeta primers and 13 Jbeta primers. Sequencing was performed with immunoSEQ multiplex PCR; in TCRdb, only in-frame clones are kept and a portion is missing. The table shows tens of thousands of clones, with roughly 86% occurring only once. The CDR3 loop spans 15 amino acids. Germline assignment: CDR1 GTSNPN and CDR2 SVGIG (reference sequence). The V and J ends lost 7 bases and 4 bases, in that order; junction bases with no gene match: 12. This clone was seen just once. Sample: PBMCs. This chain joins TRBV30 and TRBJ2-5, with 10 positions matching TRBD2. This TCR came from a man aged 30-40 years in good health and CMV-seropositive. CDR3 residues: CAYAGLAGVLETQYF. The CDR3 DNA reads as TGTGCCTACGCCGGGCTAGCGGGAGTTTTAGAGACCCAGTACTTC.